This T cell receptor (beta chain) was sequenced in a study of blood T cell repertoires in COVID-19. Whole-study context: Acute-phase and convalescent COVID-19 samples originated in the United States, Italy and Spain. PBMCs, B-cell-depleted T cells, or T cells were the source of the cDNA or gDNA that made up the material.

As processed by the authors: The assay estimated nucleated cells by amplifying reference gene primers. Method: immunoSEQ multiplex PCR; TCRdb's copy keeps in-frame clones and lacks some. V and J calls and clone size come straight from that table; D and trimming were deduced from the DNA. The repertoire consists of some 140,000 clones, with 80% to 90% occurring once and the leading ten covering roughly 13%. The CDR3 consists of 12 residues. V shed 5 bases and J shed 7 bases, with 11 bases lying between them. CDR1 and CDR2 (germline): SEHNR, FQNEAQ (reference sequence). The sequence was obtained from a human donor in a cohort sampled during active COVID-19. The V and J genes are TRBV7-9 and TRBJ1-2; TRBD1 is a possible D gene (5 bases). The sequenced sample was peripheral blood. The CDR3 DNA reads as TGTGCCAGCAGCCCAGGGCGGGGTGGCTACACCTTC. This translates into CASSPGRGGYTF.